These 26 T cell receptor beta chains originate from one sample sequenced in a study of blood T cell repertoires in COVID-19. TCRdb's table, derived via immunoSEQ multiplex PCR, lists solely in-frame clones and lacks some. The repertoire has 200,000 or so clones, around 84% of them found once; the top ten carry about 10%. Sample: peripheral blood. The receptors here all came from a woman older than 75 with COVID-19, enrolled during active disease.

V is TRBV19 and J is TRBJ2-3; D gene unclear. The length of the CDR3 is 14 residues. From germline, CDR1 is LNHDA and CDR2 SQIVND (reference sequence). Trimming shortened V by 5 bases and J by 0 bases, and 9 bases separated the two germline ends. CDR3 region: CASSDSTSTDTQYF. CDR3 DNA: TGTGCCAGTAGTGACTCAACTAGCACAGATACGCAGTATTTT.

The CDR3 spells CASSPLAGRAGELFF. CDR3 nucleotides: TGCGCCAGCAGCCCTCTAGCGGGCCGGGCCGGGGAGCTGTTTTTT. J is TRBJ2-2 and V is TRBV5-1, with 8 positions matching TRBD2. The CDR3 loop spans 15 amino acids. The junction had 8 bases not matched to a gene; V was cut back by 4 bases and J by 6 bases. Looked up from germline, CDR1 is SGHRS and CDR2 is YFSETQ.

The chain uses TRBV6-4 and TRBJ2-3; 7 bases are shared with TRBD1. There are 18 residues in the CDR3. Germline CDR1 reads MRHNA; CDR2 reads SNTAGT. With V trimmed by 5 bases and J by 1 base, 15 bases remained unmatched. For the CDR3, the DNA is TGTGCCAGCAGTCGGAACACAGGGGAAACTTTCGGCACAGATACGCAGTATTTT. This gives the protein CASSRNTGETFGTDTQYF.

The gene calls are TRBV4-1 and TRBJ2-1; a possible D gene is TRBD1 (6 bases). Trimming cost V 4 bases and J 9 bases, with 16 bases left between them. Germline CDR1 is MGHRA and CDR2 is YSYEKL. CDR3 length equals 14 residues. Here the CDR3 reads CASSPLEGEGEQFF. CDR3 DNA: TGCGCCAGCAGCCCCCTAGAGGGGGAAGGTGAGCAGTTCTTC.

The rearrangement joins TRBV5-5 to TRBJ1-3, with a tentative D call TRBD1 (5 bases). Per germline, CDR1 SGHKS and CDR2 YYEKEE (reference sequence). The CDR3 totals 17 residues. The germline V and J ends were trimmed by 0 bases and 0 bases, with 13 bases remaining between them. This chain's CDR3 is CASSLGRGRNSGNTIYF. In DNA, the CDR3 is TGTGCCAGCAGCTTGGGGAGGGGCAGAAACTCTGGAAACACCATATATTTT.

V is TRBV5-5 and J is TRBJ1-6, with 9 positions matching TRBD1. Per the germline V gene, CDR1 is SGHKS and CDR2 is YYEKEE (reference sequence). This CDR3 comprises 14 residues. After removal of 5 bases from V and 7 bases from J, the junction contained 4 bases not matched to a gene. This CDR3 reads CASRLGTGNSPLHF. The CDR3, as DNA: TGTGCCAGCAGATTAGGGACAGGGAATTCACCCCTCCACTTT.

The chain carries TRBV2 and TRBJ2-7; 7 nucleotides agree with TRBD1. The CDR3 has 14 amino acids. Germline CDR1 is SNHLY and CDR2 is FYNNEI. J was trimmed by 7 bases and V by 6 bases; bases with no gene match: 12. The DNA for the CDR3 is TGTGCCAGCAGGCTCCGGGACAGCAGAAGGGAGCAGTACTTC. Protein sequence: CASRLRDSRREQYF.

The rearrangement joins TRBV30 to TRBJ1-5, with 11 bases matching TRBD1. J was trimmed by 4 bases and V by 1 base; bases with no gene match: 6. Germline V lookup: CDR1 GTSNPN, CDR2 SVGIG (reference sequence). CDR3 length equals 16 residues. The DNA for the CDR3 is TGTGCCTGGAGTGCGGGACAGGGGGTTGGAAATCAGCCCCAGCATTTT. Translating it yields CAWSAGQGVGNQPQHF. Full variable domain (rest looked up from reference TRBV30 and TRBJ1-5): SQTIHQWPATLVQPVGSPLSLECTVEGTSNPNLYWYRQAAGRGLQLLFYSVGIGQISSEVPQNLSASRPQDRQFILSSKKLLLSDSGFYLCAWSAGQGVGNQPQHFGDGTRLSIL.

A few counts support this clone. The rearrangement uses TRBV4-1 and TRBJ2-3; 11 nucleotides line up with TRBD2. The V gene end was trimmed by 6 bases and the J gene end by 5 bases; junction bases not matched to a gene: 13. Germline CDR1 and CDR2: MGHRA and YSYEKL. The CDR3 extends over 17 amino acids. As DNA, the CDR3 is TGCGCCAGCAGTCTCAACCCGGGACTAGCGGTCCTAGATACGCAGTATTTT. Its translation is CASSLNPGLAVLDTQYF.

The chain has TRBV7-2 and TRBJ1-2, with 9 bases fitting TRBD1. Per the germline V gene, CDR1 is SGHTA and CDR2 is FQGNSA. J gave up 6 bases and V 5 bases, and 10 bases lay outside the gene matches. The CDR3 spans 15 residues. DNA for the CDR3: TGTGCCAGCAGCCAGTACAGGGGGCGCGGTGATGGCTACACCTTC. It yields the protein CASSQYRGRGDGYTF.

The rearrangement joins TRBV28 to TRBJ2-2, with D possibly being TRBD2 (5 bases). Germline V gene data show CDR1 as MDHEN and CDR2 as SYDVKM. This CDR3 is built from 17 residues. Trimming removed 3 bases from V and 0 bases from J, with 14 bases in between. The CDR3 bases are TGTGCCAGCAGTTTCCCCCACGGGGAATCGAACACCGGGGAGCTGTTTTTT. Amino acid sequence: CASSFPHGESNTGELFF. Full variable domain (remainder filled in from reference TRBV28 and TRBJ2-2): DVKVTQSSRYLVKRTGEKVFLECVQDMDHENMFWYRQDPGLGLRLIYFSYDVKMKEKGDIPEGYSVSREKKERFSLILESASTNQTSMYLCASSFPHGESNTGELFFGEGSRLTVL.

This chain uses TRBV7-6 with TRBJ2-2, with TRBD1 matching 8 bases. Germline values: CDR1 SGHVS, CDR2 FNYEAQ. The V and J ends lost 5 bases and 0 bases, in that order; junction bases with no gene match: 5. The CDR3 consists of 16 residues. The CDR3 nucleotides are TGTGCCAGCAGCCTATCGGGACAGGCGAACACCGGGGAGCTGTTTTTT. This translates into CASSLSGQANTGELFF.

V is TRBV7-8 and J is TRBJ2-3; TRBD2 is a possible D gene (7 bases). Per germline, CDR1 SGHVS and CDR2 FQNEAQ. V lost 1 base and J lost 9, with 17 bases in between. CDR3 length equals 15 residues. CDR3 coding DNA: TGTGCCAGCAGCTTAGATAAGGGGGGGGCACGGACGCAGTATTTT. Its translation: CASSLDKGGARTQYF.

This chain connects TRBV19 to TRBJ1-1; 9 nucleotides agree with TRBD1. Trimming cost V 9 bases and J 4 bases; bases outside gene matches: 9. The CDR3 spans 14 residues. Per the germline V gene, CDR1 is LNHDA and CDR2 is SQIVND (reference sequence). CDR3 amino acids: CASLQGAGSTEAFF. In DNA, the CDR3 is TGTGCCAGCCTACAGGGGGCGGGTAGCACTGAAGCTTTCTTT.

Remarks on this clone: The sample has other DNA sequences that encode this CDR3 too. The CDR3 protein is CASSASGGETQYF. In nucleotides, the CDR3 is TGTGCCAGCAGCGCTAGCGGGGGAGAGACCCAGTACTTC. The V gene is TRBV7-9, the J gene TRBJ2-5; 10 nucleotides match TRBD2. CDR1 and CDR2 from the germline V gene are SEHNR and FQNEAQ (reference sequence). The CDR3 totals 13 residues. V dropped 5 bases and J dropped 4; count of bases not matched to a gene: 1.

The V gene is TRBV28, the J gene TRBJ1-5; 9 nucleotides align to TRBD1. The CDR3 runs 15 residues. V lost 5 bases to trimming and J lost 3 bases; unmatched junction nucleotides: 5. In germline, CDR1 is MDHEN, CDR2 SYDVKM. The CDR3 DNA reads TGTGCCAGCAGTCGTCGGACAGGGGACAATCAGCCCCAGCATTTT. Its translation is CASSRRTGDNQPQHF.

This chain connects TRBV30 to TRBJ2-7; D unresolved. The CDR3 is 14 residues long. V gave up 4 bases and J gave up 1 base, with 14 bases separating them. CDR1 and CDR2 from the germline V gene are GTSNPN and SVGIG (reference sequence). DNA for the CDR3: TGTGCCTGGACCAAGCCGGGTCAATCCTACGAGCAGTACTTC. It specifies CAWTKPGQSYEQYF.

The rearrangement links TRBV19 to TRBJ1-5; 9 bases align to TRBD1. Trimming took 4 bases from V and 4 from J; bases not matched to a gene: 11. This CDR3 comprises 17 residues. CDR1 LNHDA and CDR2 SQIVND come from the germline V gene (reference sequence). The CDR3 protein is CASSTLGGQGTNQPQHF. The CDR3 DNA is TGTGCCAGTAGTACGCTCGGGGGACAGGGCACGAATCAGCCCCAGCATTTT.

CDR3 sequence (DNA): TGTGCCAGCAGTTTTCAGGGTGGAGGCTACACCTTC. This sequence encodes CASSFQGGGYTF. The V and J genes are TRBV12-3 or TRBV12-4 and TRBJ1-2, with D possibly TRBD1 on 5 matching bases. V gave up 3 bases and J gave up 8 bases, with 10 bases separating them. This CDR3 region has 12 residues.

This chain uses TRBV3-1 (or the pseudogene TRBV3-2) with TRBJ2-5; TRBD2 is a possible D gene (5 bases). The V end was cut by 4 bases, the J end by 1 base, with 10 bases between. This CDR3 region has 14 residues. In germline, CDR1 is LGHDT, CDR2 YNNKEL (reference sequence). The CDR3 sequence: CASSPRGFQETQYF. The CDR3 DNA reads as TGTGCCAGCAGCCCTCGGGGTTTCCAAGAGACCCAGTACTTC.

This clone appeared once. The rearrangement uses TRBV7-9 and TRBJ1-1, with D possibly matching TRBD1 (6 bases). The V gene's germline CDR1 is SEHNR and CDR2 FQNEAQ (reference sequence). V was shortened by 2 bases and J by 0 bases, with 19 bases between the two germline ends. The CDR3 totals 18 residues. The CDR3 is CASSLIGQQGVMNTEAFF. CDR3 DNA: TGTGCCAGCAGCTTAATAGGACAGCAGGGTGTGATGAACACTGAAGCTTTCTTT.

The gene calls are TRBV3-1 (or the pseudogene TRBV3-2) and TRBJ1-2; possible D gene TRBD1, 6 bases. There are 13 residues in the CDR3. Trimming took 8 bases from V and 8 from J, leaving 18 bases between them. Germline lookup yields CDR1 LGHDT and CDR2 YNNKEL (reference sequence). CDR3: CASSLQGTVGYTF. CDR3 DNA: TGTGCCAGCTCCCTCCAGGGGACCGTGGGCTACACCTTC.

The chain joins TRBV6-5 to TRBJ1-4; 7 nucleotides match TRBD1. The CDR3 extends over 15 amino acids. J was trimmed by 6 bases and V by 6 bases; bases with no gene match: 10. CDR1 is MNHEY, CDR2 SVGAGI, per germline. CDR3 sequence: CASRPSGGWYEKLFF. The CDR3 bases are TGTGCCAGCAGGCCATCAGGGGGTTGGTATGAAAAACTGTTTTTT.

V gene TRBV23-1 combines with J gene TRBJ2-7, with a tentative D call TRBD1 (7 bases). TRBV23-1 belongs to the ORF category, with a function that is uncertain. The CDR3 has 16 amino acids. V was trimmed by 2 bases and J by 4 bases, leaving 18 bases between them. In nucleotides, the CDR3 is TGCGCCAGCAGTCAAGGACAGGACAAGGGGGGTTACGAGCAGTACGTC. It encodes CASSQGQDKGGYEQYV.

The V and J genes are TRBV3-1 (or the pseudogene TRBV3-2) and TRBJ1-3; no clear D gene. The ends were cut back, 3 bases at V and 0 bases at J, with 9 bases in the middle. The V gene's germline CDR1 is LGHDT and CDR2 YNNKEL (reference sequence). The CDR3 covers 15 residues. The CDR3, as DNA: TGTGCCAGCAGCCAGGGTGACTACTCTGGAAACACCATATATTTT. It yields the protein CASSQGDYSGNTIYF.

V usage is TRBV10-2 and J usage is TRBJ1-1; possibly TRBD1 for D (6 bases). Trimming removed 9 bases at V and 0 bases at J, with 11 bases between. The CDR3 covers 13 residues. Germline V CDR1 and CDR2: WSHSY, SAAADI. This CDR3 reads CASKAGVNTEAFF. CDR3 in DNA: TGCGCCAGTAAGGCAGGGGTGAACACTGAAGCTTTCTTT.